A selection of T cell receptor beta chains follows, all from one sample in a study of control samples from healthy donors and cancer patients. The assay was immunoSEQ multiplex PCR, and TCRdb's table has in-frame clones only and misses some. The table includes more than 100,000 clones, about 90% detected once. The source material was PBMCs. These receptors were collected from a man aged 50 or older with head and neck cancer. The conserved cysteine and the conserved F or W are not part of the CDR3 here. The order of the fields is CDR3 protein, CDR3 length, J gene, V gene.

ASSILTGTSTDTQY 14 TRBJ2-3 TRBV19
ASSLLGARNEQF 12 TRBJ2-1 TRBV6-5
ASSYSLSGNGYT 12 TRBJ1-2 TRBV6-2/TRBV6-3
ASSRPLGWAPYEQY 14 TRBJ2-7 TRBV11-2
ASSIWENTEAF 11 TRBJ1-1 TRBV19
ASSPGTGFSGNTIY 14 TRBJ1-3 TRBV5-4
ASSFGDIPEAF 11 TRBJ1-1 TRBV28
ASSLGTLYANTGELF 15 TRBJ2-2 TRBV11-2
ASSRTDRAGEKLF 13 TRBJ1-4 TRBV3-1/TRBV3-2
ASSDSTLDTQY 11 TRBJ2-3 TRBV6-4
ASSWGFYGYT 10 TRBJ1-2 TRBV5-1
ASSPQVSYEQY 11 TRBJ2-7 TRBV7-9
ASSVTSGLGTDTQY 14 TRBJ2-3 TRBV5-4
ASSMDTPNTGELF 13 TRBJ2-2 TRBV6-5
ASSPPGGGADTQY 13 TRBJ2-3 TRBV4-2
ASSLAAGVAGGPLGEQY 17 TRBJ2-7 TRBV5-1
ASSPGNPSTDTQY 13 TRBJ2-3 TRBV11-3
ASSFRWGSAEAF 12 TRBJ1-1 TRBV28
ASGTGEAF 8 TRBJ1-1 TRBV12-3/TRBV12-4
ATSASDRGGGYT 12 TRBJ1-2 TRBV24-1
ASSLGLAEINEQF 13 TRBJ2-1 TRBV11-2
ASSQTGFPNEQY 12 TRBJ2-7 TRBV5-5
ASSPVTSVTNTGELF 15 TRBJ2-2 TRBV18
ASRGSYSSYEQY 12 TRBJ2-7 TRBV28
ASSENFWGVNVLT 13 TRBJ2-6 TRBV6-1
ASRDWSSYEQY 11 TRBJ2-7 TRBV7-8
ASSSPGGGYNEQF 13 TRBJ2-1 TRBV28
ASSPTGWPGNTIY 13 TRBJ1-3 TRBV9
ASTRDYQPQH 10 TRBJ1-5 TRBV7-9
SVGTVLDNEQF 11 TRBJ2-1 TRBV29-1
ASSQWGDSRIYEQY 14 TRBJ2-7 TRBV7-2
ATPDLVRDSSYNSPLH 16 TRBJ1-6 TRBV24-1
ASNRGGAGANVLT 13 TRBJ2-6 TRBV28
ASSKDRVDNQPQH 13 TRBJ1-5 TRBV19
ASSLYFLAGGVNEQF 15 TRBJ2-1 TRBV4-2
ASSRRGRPSIGAQY 14 TRBJ2-5 TRBV5-6
ASKEGVGNQPQH 12 TRBJ1-5 TRBV27
AWSVGQQNEQF 11 TRBJ2-1 TRBV30
ASSLGQYTEAF 11 TRBJ1-1 TRBV18
ASKQSETQY 9 TRBJ2-5 TRBV27
ASSFQGAGYT 10 TRBJ1-2 TRBV19
ASSYPPGEKLF 11 TRBJ1-4 TRBV6-8
ASSLASYSGTGETQY 15 TRBJ2-5 TRBV5-8
ASSHDRVRTEAF 12 TRBJ1-1 TRBV3-1/TRBV3-2
ASSRQESYEQY 11 TRBJ2-7 TRBV12-3/TRBV12-4
ASSPPGTRDYEQY 13 TRBJ2-7 TRBV19
ASSSPSGEETQY 12 TRBJ2-5 TRBV7-9
ASSPSRRDGDSNQPQH 16 TRBJ1-5 TRBV14
ASSESVWDTQY 11 TRBJ2-3 TRBV10-2
ASSLGRGDTEAF 12 TRBJ1-1 TRBV5-4
ASSDLQGTDTGELF 14 TRBJ2-2 TRBV9
ASSLAVGGSGGYT 13 TRBJ1-2 TRBV7-8
ASSSAGAGDQPQH 13 TRBJ1-5 TRBV28
ASSPPGGAQGRNGYT 15 TRBJ1-2 TRBV7-2
ASSLGPGGTLQETQY 15 TRBJ2-5 TRBV11-3
ASNNHRENTEAF 12 TRBJ1-1 TRBV7-9
ASSLGTGVEKLF 12 TRBJ1-4 TRBV7-6
ASSRGGGSYEQY 12 TRBJ2-7 TRBV5-6
ASSQDAPSGAYNEQF 15 TRBJ2-1 TRBV4-2
ASSQVGRGFSPLH 13 TRBJ1-6 TRBV3-1/TRBV3-2